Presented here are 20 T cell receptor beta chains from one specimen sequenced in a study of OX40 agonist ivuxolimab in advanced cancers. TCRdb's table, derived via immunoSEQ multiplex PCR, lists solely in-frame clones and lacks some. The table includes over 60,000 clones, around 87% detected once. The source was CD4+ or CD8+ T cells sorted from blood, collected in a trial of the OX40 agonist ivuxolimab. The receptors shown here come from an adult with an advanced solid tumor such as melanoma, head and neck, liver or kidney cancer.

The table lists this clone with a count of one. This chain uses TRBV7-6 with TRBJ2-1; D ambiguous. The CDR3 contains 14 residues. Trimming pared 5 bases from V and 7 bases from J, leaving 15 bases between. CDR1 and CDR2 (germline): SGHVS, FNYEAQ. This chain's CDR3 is CASSPVNVGNEQFF. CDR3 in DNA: TGTGCCAGCAGCCCGGTGAACGTGGGGAATGAGCAGTTCTTC. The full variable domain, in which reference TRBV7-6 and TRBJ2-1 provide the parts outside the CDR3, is GAGVSQSPRYKVTKRGQDVALRCDPISGHVSLYWYRQALGQGPEFLTYFNYEAQQDKSGLPNDRFSAERPEGSISTLTIQRTEQRDSAMYRCASSPVNVGNEQFFGPGTRLTVL.

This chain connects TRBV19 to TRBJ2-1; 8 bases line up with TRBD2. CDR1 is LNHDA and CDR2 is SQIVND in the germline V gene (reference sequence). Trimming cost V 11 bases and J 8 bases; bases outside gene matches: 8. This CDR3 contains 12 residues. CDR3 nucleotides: TGTGCCGTTCGGGGGGGCGTCTATGAGCAGTTCTTC. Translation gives CAVRGGVYEQFF.

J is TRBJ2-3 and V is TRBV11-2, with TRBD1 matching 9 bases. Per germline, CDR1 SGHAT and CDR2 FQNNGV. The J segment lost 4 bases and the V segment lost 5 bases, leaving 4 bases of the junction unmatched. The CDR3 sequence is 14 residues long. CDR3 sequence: CASSRDRVPDTQYF. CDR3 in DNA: TGTGCCAGCAGCCGGGACAGGGTCCCAGATACGCAGTATTTT.

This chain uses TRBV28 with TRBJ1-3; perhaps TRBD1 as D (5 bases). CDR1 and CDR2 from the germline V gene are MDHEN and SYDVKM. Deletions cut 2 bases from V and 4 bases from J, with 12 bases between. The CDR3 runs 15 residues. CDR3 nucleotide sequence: TGTGCCAGCAGTTTAGGGGGGACTGTAGGAAACACCATATATTTT. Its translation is CASSLGGTVGNTIYF.

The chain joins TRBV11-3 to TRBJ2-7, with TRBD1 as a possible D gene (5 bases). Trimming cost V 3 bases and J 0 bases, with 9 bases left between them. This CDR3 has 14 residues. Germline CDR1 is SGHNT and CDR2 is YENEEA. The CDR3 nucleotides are TGTGCCAGCAGCTTGGACACCGGCTCCTACGAGCAGTACTTC. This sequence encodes CASSLDTGSYEQYF.

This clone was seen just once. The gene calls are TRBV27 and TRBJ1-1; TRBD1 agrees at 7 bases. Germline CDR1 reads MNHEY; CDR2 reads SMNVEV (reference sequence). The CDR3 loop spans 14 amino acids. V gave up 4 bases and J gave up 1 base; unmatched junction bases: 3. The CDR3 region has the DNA TGTGCCAGCAGTTCGGGACAGAAGAACACTGAAGCTTTCTTT. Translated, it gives CASSSGQKNTEAFF.

Written as DNA, the CDR3 is TGCGCCAGCAGCACGGGACAGGAAGAGACCCAGTACTTC. Encoded protein: CASSTGQEETQYF. V and J are TRBV5-1 and TRBJ2-5; 8 nucleotides match TRBD1. Germline V gives CDR1 SGHRS, CDR2 YFSETQ. V shed 4 bases and J 3 bases; nucleotides not matched to a gene: 2. The CDR3 extends over 13 amino acids.

As DNA, the CDR3 is TGTGCCATAGGACAGCCCTATGGCTACACCTTC. Translated: CAIGQPYGYTF. The gene calls are TRBV10-3 and TRBJ1-2; D possibly corresponds to TRBD1 (6 bases). The CDR3 consists of 11 residues. Germline CDR1 and CDR2: ENHRY and SYGVKD. V was clipped by 9 bases and J by 4 bases, with 9 bases between them.

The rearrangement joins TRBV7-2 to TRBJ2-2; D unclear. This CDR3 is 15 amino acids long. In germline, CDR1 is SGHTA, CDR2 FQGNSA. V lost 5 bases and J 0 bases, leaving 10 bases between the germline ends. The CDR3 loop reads CASSPGLANTGELFF. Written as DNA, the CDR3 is TGTGCCAGCAGCCCGGGTCTAGCGAACACCGGGGAGCTGTTTTTT.

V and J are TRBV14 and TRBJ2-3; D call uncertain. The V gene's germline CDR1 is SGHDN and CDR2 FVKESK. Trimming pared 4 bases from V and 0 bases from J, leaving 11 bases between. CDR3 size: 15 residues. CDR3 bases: TGTGCCAGCAGCCGAGTTTCGACAAGCACAGATACGCAGTATTTT. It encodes CASSRVSTSTDTQYF.

CDR3 sequence reads: CASSRTGGEKYF. CDR3 coding DNA: TGTGCCAGCAGCCGCACAGGGGGCGAGAAGTATTTT. The genes are TRBV2 and TRBJ2-3; 9 bases agree with TRBD1. V trimming: 6 bases; J trimming: 13 bases; junction bases outside the gene matches: 8. CDR1 is SNHLY, CDR2 FYNNEI, per germline. The CDR3 sequence is 12 residues long.

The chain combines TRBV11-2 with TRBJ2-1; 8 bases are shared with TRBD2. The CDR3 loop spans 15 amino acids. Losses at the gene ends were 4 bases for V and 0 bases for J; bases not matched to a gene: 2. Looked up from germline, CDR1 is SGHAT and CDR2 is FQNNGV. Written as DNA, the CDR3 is TGTGCCAGCAGCTGGAGCGGGAGCTCCTACAATGAGCAGTTCTTC. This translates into CASSWSGSSYNEQFF.

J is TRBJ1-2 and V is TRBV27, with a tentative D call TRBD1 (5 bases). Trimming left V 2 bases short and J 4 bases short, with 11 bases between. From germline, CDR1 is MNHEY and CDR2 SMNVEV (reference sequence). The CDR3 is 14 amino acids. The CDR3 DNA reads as TGTGCCAGCAGTTTACAGGGTGGAATCTATGGCTACACCTTC. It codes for CASSLQGGIYGYTF.

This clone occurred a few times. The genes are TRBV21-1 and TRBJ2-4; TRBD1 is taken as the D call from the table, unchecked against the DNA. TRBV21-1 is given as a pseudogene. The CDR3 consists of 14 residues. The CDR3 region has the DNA TGTGCCAGCAGCAAGTATGACAGGGATGGCATTCAGTACTTC. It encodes CASSKYDRDGIQYF.

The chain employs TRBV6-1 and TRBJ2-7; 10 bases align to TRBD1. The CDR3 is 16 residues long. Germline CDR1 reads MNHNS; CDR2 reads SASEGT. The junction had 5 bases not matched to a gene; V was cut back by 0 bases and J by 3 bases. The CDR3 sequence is CASSEAGTGAFYEQYF. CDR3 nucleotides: TGTGCCAGCAGTGAAGCAGGGACAGGGGCGTTCTACGAGCAGTACTTC.

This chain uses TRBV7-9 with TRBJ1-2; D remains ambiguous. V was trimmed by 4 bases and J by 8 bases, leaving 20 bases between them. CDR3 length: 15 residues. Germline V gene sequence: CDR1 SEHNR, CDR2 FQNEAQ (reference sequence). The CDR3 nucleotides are TGTGCCAGCAGCTCCTTCGAAGGGCAGTGGGAAGGCTACACCTTC. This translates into CASSSFEGQWEGYTF.

The CDR3 region is CASSLDLQGEAFF. CDR3 nucleotide sequence: TGCGCCAGCAGCTTGGATTTACAGGGGGAAGCTTTCTTT. This rearrangement joins TRBV5-1 to TRBJ1-1; 7 nucleotides agree with TRBD1. V lost 0 bases to trimming and J lost 8 bases; unmatched junction nucleotides: 4. This CDR3 region has 13 residues. The germline gives CDR1 SGHRS, CDR2 YFSETQ.

The CDR3 nucleotides read TGTGCCAGTAGTAGCGGACAGGGGGAACTGTTTTTT. It encodes CASSSGQGELFF. The gene calls are TRBV19 and TRBJ1-4, with 10 positions matching TRBD1. CDR3 length: 12 amino acids. The germline CDR1 and CDR2 sequences are LNHDA and SQIVND (reference sequence). J was trimmed by 12 bases and V by 4 bases; bases with no gene match: 2.

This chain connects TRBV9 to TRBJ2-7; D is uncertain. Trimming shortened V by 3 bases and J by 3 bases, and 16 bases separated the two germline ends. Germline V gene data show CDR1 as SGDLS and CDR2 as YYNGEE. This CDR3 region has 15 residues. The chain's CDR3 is CASSGGKNSGYEQYF. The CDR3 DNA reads TGTGCCAGCAGCGGTGGGAAGAATTCCGGCTACGAGCAGTACTTC. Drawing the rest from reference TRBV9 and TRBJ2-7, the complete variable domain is DSGVTQTPKHLITATGQRVTLRCSPRSGDLSVYWYQQSLDQGLQFLIQYYNGEERAKGNILERFSAQQFPDLHSELNLSSLELGDSALYFCASSGGKNSGYEQYFGPGTRLTVT.

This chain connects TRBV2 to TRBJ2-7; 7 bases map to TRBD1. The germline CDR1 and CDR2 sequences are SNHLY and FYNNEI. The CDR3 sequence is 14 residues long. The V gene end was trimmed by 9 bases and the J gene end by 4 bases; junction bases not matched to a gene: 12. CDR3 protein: CASNTRQGNYEQYF. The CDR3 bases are TGTGCCAGTAACACGCGACAGGGTAATTACGAGCAGTACTTC. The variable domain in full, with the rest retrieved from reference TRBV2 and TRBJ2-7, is EPEVTQTPSHQVTQMGQEVILRCVPISNHLYFYWYRQILGQKVEFLVSFYNNEISEKSEIFDDQFSVERPDGSNFTLKIRSTKLEDSAMYFCASNTRQGNYEQYFGPGTRLTVT.